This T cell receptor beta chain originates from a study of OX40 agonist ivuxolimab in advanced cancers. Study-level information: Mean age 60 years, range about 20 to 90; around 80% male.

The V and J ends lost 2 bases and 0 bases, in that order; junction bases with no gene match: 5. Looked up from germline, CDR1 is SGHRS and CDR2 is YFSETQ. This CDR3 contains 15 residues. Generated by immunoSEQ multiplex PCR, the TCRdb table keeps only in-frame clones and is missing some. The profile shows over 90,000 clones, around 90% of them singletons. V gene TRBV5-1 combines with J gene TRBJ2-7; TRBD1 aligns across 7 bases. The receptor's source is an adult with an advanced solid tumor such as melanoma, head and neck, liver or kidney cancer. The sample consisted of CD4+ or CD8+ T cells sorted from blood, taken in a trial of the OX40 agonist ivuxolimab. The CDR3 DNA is TGCGCCAGCAGCTTTGACAGGGTCTCCTCCTACGAGCAGTACTTC. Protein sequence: CASSFDRVSSYEQYF.